The next 26 T cell receptor beta chains were all read from a single sample in a study of cytomegalovirus exposure and HLA in healthy donors. With 60 Vbeta and 13 Jbeta primers, the PCR was carried out. The data were produced by immunoSEQ multiplex PCR, yet TCRdb's version contains in-frame clones alone and is incomplete. The sample lists 120,000 to 150,000 clones; 75% to 80% were seen once. The source material was PBMCs. Receptor source: a woman between 40 and 50 years old in good health and CMV-seropositive.

CDR3 nucleotide sequence: TGTGCCAGCAAGCTTTTTCCAAAAGAGACCCAGTACTTC. This gives the protein CASKLFPKETQYF. The J gene is TRBJ2-5, the V gene TRBV2; D ambiguous. Looked up from germline, CDR1 is SNHLY and CDR2 is FYNNEI. This CDR3 is 13 amino acids long. V shed 7 bases and J shed 3 bases, with 12 bases lying between them. Drawing the rest from reference TRBV2 and TRBJ2-5, the complete variable domain is EPEVTQTPSHQVTQMGQEVILRCVPISNHLYFYWYRQILGQKVEFLVSFYNNEISEKSEIFDDQFSVERPDGSNFTLKIRSTKLEDSAMYFCASKLFPKETQYFGPGTRLLVL.

The genes are TRBV29-1 and TRBJ1-1; no firm D call. The V end lost 6 bases, the J end lost 2 bases, and 13 bases lay between the germline ends. This CDR3 spans 13 amino acids. The germline gives CDR1 SQVTM, CDR2 ANQGSEA. The CDR3 DNA is TGCAGCGTACGAGAACAGTTTAACACTGAAGCTTTCTTT. It encodes CSVREQFNTEAFF.

The J gene is TRBJ2-7, the V gene TRBV5-1; possible D gene TRBD1, 7 bases. The CDR3 has 14 residues. The V end lost 4 bases, the J end lost 5 bases, and 16 bases lay between the germline ends. Germline V CDR1 and CDR2: SGHRS, YFSETQ. The CDR3 region has the DNA TGCGCCAGCAGCGGAGGGGGCGTGATGAACGAGCAGTACTTC. Translated, it gives CASSGGGVMNEQYF.

This chain joins TRBV14 and TRBJ2-1; 10 bases line up with TRBD2. In germline, CDR1 is SGHDN, CDR2 FVKESK. J was trimmed by 13 bases and V by 0 bases; bases with no gene match: 3. The CDR3 spans 13 residues. The CDR3 bases are TGTGCCAGCAGCCAAGATCCTAGCGGGAGACAGTTCTTC. This sequence encodes CASSQDPSGRQFF.

The chain uses TRBV15 and TRBJ1-2; 7 bases agree with TRBD1. Germline loops: CDR1 LNHNV, CDR2 YYDKDF (reference sequence). V lost 1 base to trimming and J lost 4 bases; unmatched junction nucleotides: 9. The CDR3 covers 16 residues. CDR3 nucleotide sequence: TGTGCCACCAGCAGAGGACACAGGGGCCCGGTCTATGGCTACACCTTC. This encodes CATSRGHRGPVYGYTF.

The V call is TRBV6-1, the J call TRBJ1-4; 10 nucleotides align to TRBD1. The V and J ends lost 6 bases and 7 bases, in that order; junction bases with no gene match: 5. The CDR3 contains 14 residues. Germline CDR1 and CDR2: MNHNS and SASEGT. CDR3 sequence: CASRTGTGAEKLFF. The DNA for the CDR3 is TGTGCCAGCAGAACCGGGACAGGGGCTGAAAAACTGTTTTTT.

The gene calls are TRBV29-1 and TRBJ2-1; D gene uncertain. The length of the CDR3 is 10 residues. Germline assignment: CDR1 SQVTM and CDR2 ANQGSEA. V was shortened by 6 bases and J by 7 bases, with 7 bases between the two germline ends. CDR3 sequence (DNA): TGCAGCGTCGTGAGAAATGAGCAGTTCTTC. Protein: CSVVRNEQFF.

This clone was seen a few times. The V and J genes are TRBV6-5 and TRBJ2-1, with 8 bases identical to TRBD2. V was pared by 4 bases and J by 11 bases, with 1 base of the junction left unmatched. The CDR3 contains 11 residues. Germline V lookup: CDR1 MNHEY, CDR2 SVGAGI. The CDR3, as DNA: TGTGCCAGCAGTTTAGCGGGAAAGCAGTTCTTC. This encodes CASSLAGKQFF.

This sequence joins TRBV10-1 and TRBJ2-3, with TRBD1 matching 7 bases. There are 14 residues in the CDR3. Germline loops: CDR1 WNHNN, CDR2 SYGVQD (reference sequence). The junction had 7 bases not matched to a gene; V was cut back by 4 bases and J by 6 bases. CDR3 in DNA: TGCGCCAGCAGTGGGCGGACAGGAAGGGATACGCAGTATTTT. Its translation is CASSGRTGRDTQYF.

This chain joins TRBV7-9 and TRBJ2-5; TRBD1 aligns across 7 bases. Trimming took 3 bases from V and 4 from J; bases not matched to a gene: 5. Germline-derived CDR1 and CDR2 are SEHNR and FQNEAQ (reference sequence). The CDR3 sequence is 14 residues long. This CDR3 reads CASSFTTGPETQYF. DNA of the CDR3: TGTGCCAGCAGCTTTACGACAGGGCCAGAGACCCAGTACTTC.

The chain employs TRBV6-1 and TRBJ2-5; 7 nucleotides line up with TRBD1. The germline gives CDR1 MNHNS, CDR2 SASEGT. The V segment lost 2 bases and the J segment 5 bases; nucleotides outside the gene matches: 2. The CDR3 totals 13 residues. CDR3 coding DNA: TGTGCCAGCAGTGAAAAGGACAGGGAGACCCAGTACTTC. Translating gives CASSEKDRETQYF.

This clone was recorded a few times. This chain connects TRBV5-4 to TRBJ1-6; 7 nucleotides agree with TRBD1. V gave up 4 bases and J gave up 7 bases; unmatched junction bases: 5. The CDR3 loop spans 14 amino acids. Germline values: CDR1 SGHNT, CDR2 YYREEE (reference sequence). The CDR3 nucleotides read TGTGCCAGCAGCGTGACAGGGTTCAATTCACCCCTCCACTTT. This codes for CASSVTGFNSPLHF.

This clone was seen a single time. This chain uses TRBV27 with TRBJ1-2, with D perhaps matching TRBD1 (5 bases). The germline gives CDR1 MNHEY, CDR2 SMNVEV (reference sequence). V was trimmed by 6 bases and J by 4 bases, leaving 12 bases between them. The CDR3 is made up of 13 amino acids. The CDR3 DNA follows: TGTGCCAGCAGAGGGGTCACCGCCTATGGCTACACCTTC. It specifies CASRGVTAYGYTF.

This clone turned up a few times. This chain connects TRBV5-1 to TRBJ2-7; TRBD2 is a possible D gene (6 bases). The CDR3 length is 17 residues. Per germline, CDR1 SGHRS and CDR2 YFSETQ. The V end lost 0 bases, the J end lost 0 bases, and 16 bases lay between the germline ends. DNA for the CDR3: TGCGCCAGCAGCTTGGTTTCGACGGCTAGCGCCTCCTACGAGCAGTACTTC. It is translated as CASSLVSTASASYEQYF.

The rearrangement uses TRBV6-4 and TRBJ1-5, with a weak D call TRBD1 (5 bases). This CDR3 spans 14 amino acids. The germline gives CDR1 MRHNA, CDR2 SNTAGT. The CDR3 region is CAVGCREGNQPQHF. CDR3 DNA sequence: TGTGCAGTGGGGTGCAGGGAAGGGAATCAGCCCCAGCATTTT.

Only a few counts were recorded for this clone. This chain uses TRBV25-1 with TRBJ1-1, with a tentative D call TRBD1 (6 bases). Trimming left V 6 bases short and J 0 bases short, with 8 bases between. CDR1 is MGHDK, CDR2 SYGVNS, per germline. The CDR3 covers 13 residues. The CDR3 DNA reads TGTGCCAGCAGGAGACAGGTGAACACTGAAGCTTTCTTT. Its translation is CASRRQVNTEAFF.

The V call is TRBV13, the J call TRBJ2-1; no reliable D call. V was trimmed by 2 bases and J by 0 bases, leaving 5 bases between them. The CDR3 is made up of 14 amino acids. CDR1 and CDR2 from the germline V gene are PRHDT and FYEKMQ (reference sequence). This CDR3 is CASSLQVSYNEQFF. CDR3 nucleotides: TGTGCCAGCAGCTTACAGGTCTCCTACAATGAGCAGTTCTTC. Variable domain in full (rest from reference TRBV13 and TRBJ2-1): AAGVIQSPRHLIKEKRETATLKCYPIPRHDTVYWYQQGPGQDPQFLISFYEKMQSDKGSIPDRFSAQQFSDYHSELNMSSLELGDSALYFCASSLQVSYNEQFFGPGTRLTVL.

This sequence joins TRBV21-1 and TRBJ2-1; TRBD2 is the table's D call and was not checked against the DNA. TRBV21-1 is a recognized pseudogene. The CDR3 sequence is 11 residues long. CDR3 in amino acids: CASSPRDSEFF. For the CDR3, the DNA is TGTGCCAGCAGCCCCCGGGACTCTGAGTTCTTC.

The CDR3 loop is CASSMDISSYEQYF. CDR3 in DNA: TGTGCCAGCAGCATGGACATCAGCTCCTACGAGCAGTACTTC. This rearrangement joins TRBV5-5 to TRBJ2-7; a weak D match, TRBD1 (5 bases). Germline-derived CDR1 and CDR2 are SGHKS and YYEKEE (reference sequence). The CDR3 is made up of 14 amino acids. The germline V and J ends were trimmed by 4 bases and 0 bases, with 11 bases remaining between them.

For the CDR3, the DNA is TGTGCCAGCGGGGACAGGGGTTACGAGCAGTACTTC. It codes for CASGDRGYEQYF. V and J are TRBV2 and TRBJ2-7; TRBD1 matches at 10 bases. The CDR3 has 12 amino acids. Trimming at V came to 8 bases and at J to 4 bases, leaving 2 bases not matched to a gene. Germline V gives CDR1 SNHLY, CDR2 FYNNEI.

V gene TRBV7-2 combines with J gene TRBJ1-2; 7 bases fit TRBD1. This CDR3 comprises 15 residues. Germline CDR1 and CDR2: SGHTA and FQGNSA. After removal of 5 bases from V and 1 base from J, the junction contained 7 bases not matched to a gene. The CDR3 region is CASSRTGMGNYGYTF. As DNA, the CDR3 is TGTGCCAGCAGCCGGACAGGCATGGGTAACTATGGCTACACCTTC.

The chain is built from TRBV5-1 and TRBJ2-1; 9 bases align to TRBD2. The germline gives CDR1 SGHRS, CDR2 YFSETQ. V shed 3 bases, J shed 3 bases, and the junction held 4 bases outside the gene matches. The CDR3 has 15 residues. In DNA, the CDR3 is TGCGCCAGCAGCTCAAGACTAGCGGACTACAATGAGCAGTTCTTC. Its protein product is CASSSRLADYNEQFF.

The chain employs TRBV11-2 and TRBJ2-3, with 13 bases aligning to TRBD2. This CDR3 has 16 residues. V shed 3 bases and J 1 base; nucleotides not matched to a gene: 1. CDR1 and CDR2 (germline): SGHAT, FQNNGV. CDR3 loop: CASSFTSGGGTDTQYF. The CDR3 coding sequence is TGTGCCAGCAGCTTTACTAGCGGGGGGGGCACAGATACGCAGTATTTT. Using reference TRBV11-2 and TRBJ2-3 for the parts outside the CDR3, the full variable domain is EAGVAQSPRYKIIEKRQSVAFWCNPISGHATLYWYQQILGQGPKLLIQFQNNGVVDDSQLPKDRFSAERLKGVDSTLKIQPAKLEDSAVYLCASSFTSGGGTDTQYFGPGTRLTVL.

In its sample, this clone was seen once. The chain combines TRBV28 with TRBJ1-2; D not certain. Trimming pared 4 bases from V and 8 bases from J, leaving 8 bases between. CDR1 is MDHEN, CDR2 SYDVKM, per germline. The CDR3 extends over 11 amino acids. CDR3 residues: CASSSWHGYTF. Written as DNA, the CDR3 is TGTGCCAGCAGTTCCTGGCACGGCTACACCTTC.

This chain joins TRBV2 and TRBJ1-4, with a possible D match to TRBD1 (5 bases). Germline V gene data show CDR1 as SNHLY and CDR2 as FYNNEI. CDR3 length: 15 residues. V was shortened by 5 bases and J by 0 bases, with 10 bases between the two germline ends. CDR3 amino acids: CASSRRGTTNEKLFF. The CDR3 DNA reads as TGTGCCAGCAGTCGAAGGGGTACAACTAATGAAAAACTGTTTTTT.

The chain couples TRBV29-1 to TRBJ1-2, with 8 positions matching TRBD1. Germline CDR1 reads SQVTM; CDR2 reads ANQGSEA. The CDR3 extends over 13 amino acids. Unmatched junction bases numbered 7, after V lost 0 bases and J lost 10 bases. DNA of the CDR3: TGCAGCGTTGAAGATCTGGACAGGGTACACTACACCTTC. Translating it yields CSVEDLDRVHYTF.